Presented here are 16 T cell receptor beta chains from one specimen sequenced in a study of cytomegalovirus exposure and HLA in healthy donors. Primers included in the PCR were 60 Vbeta and 13 Jbeta primers. Only in-frame clones appear in the TCRdb table, and some are missing; sequencing was by immunoSEQ multiplex PCR. Among 210,000 or so clones listed, roughly 84% were seen once. The specimen was PBMCs. The receptors originated from a human donor in good health.

The chain carries TRBV28 and TRBJ2-5; 8 bases agree with TRBD2. CDR3 length: 16 residues. V dropped 6 bases and J dropped 2; count of bases not matched to a gene: 11. The germline V gene has CDR1 MDHEN and CDR2 SYDVKM. The CDR3 spells CASRDRTGGSQETQYF. For the CDR3, the DNA is TGTGCCAGCAGGGACCGGACGGGGGGGAGTCAAGAGACCCAGTACTTC. The full variable domain, completed using reference TRBV28 and TRBJ2-5, is DVKVTQSSRYLVKRTGEKVFLECVQDMDHENMFWYRQDPGLGLRLIYFSYDVKMKEKGDIPEGYSVSREKKERFSLILESASTNQTSMYLCASRDRTGGSQETQYFGPGTRLLVL.

A few counts support this clone. At one of its ends the junction is not consistent with the germline gene, which may arise from a read error. The chain employs TRBV13 and TRBJ1-1; D is unresolved. This CDR3 has 15 residues. From germline, CDR1 is PRHDT and CDR2 FYEKMQ (reference sequence). The CDR3 DNA is TGTGCCAGCAGGTTAGGATTTACAGTGAACACTGAAGCTTTCTTT. Its protein is CASRLGFTVNTEAFF. Full variable domain (rest looked up from reference TRBV13 and TRBJ1-1): AAGVIQSPRHLIKEKRETATLKCYPIPRHDTVYWYQQGPGQDPQFLISFYEKMQSDKGSIPDRFSAQQFSDYHSELNMSSLELGDSALYFCASRLGFTVNTEAFFGQGTRLTVV.

The chain employs TRBV5-4 and TRBJ2-3; 14 bases match TRBD2. V shed 0 bases and J 1 base; nucleotides not matched to a gene: 7. The CDR3 is 19 amino acids. Germline CDR1 reads SGHNT; CDR2 reads YYREEE (reference sequence). The CDR3 nucleotides are TGTGCCAGCAGCTTGGGAGGGACTAGCGGGAGTCGGGGCACAGATACGCAGTATTTT. This gives the protein CASSLGGTSGSRGTDTQYF.

This sequence joins TRBV11-1 and TRBJ2-5; TRBD1 is a possible D gene (6 bases). Per the germline V gene, CDR1 is SGHAT and CDR2 is FQDESV (reference sequence). The ends were cut back, 7 bases at V and 5 bases at J, with 17 bases in the middle. This CDR3 region has 14 residues. The CDR3 nucleotides are TGTGCCAGCACCTTCAGGGGCCTAGAGGAGACCCAGTACTTC. As protein: CASTFRGLEETQYF.

This clone was seen only a few times. This rearrangement joins TRBV6-1 to TRBJ2-7, with 11 bases identical to TRBD1. CDR3 length: 17 residues. Looked up from germline, CDR1 is MNHNS and CDR2 is SASEGT. V dropped 2 bases and J dropped 4; count of bases not matched to a gene: 10. Here the CDR3 reads CASSEPTPGQGGYEQYF. As DNA, the CDR3 is TGTGCCAGCAGTGAACCAACTCCGGGACAGGGGGGGTACGAGCAGTACTTC.

The genes are TRBV4-1 and TRBJ2-7; possibly TRBD1 for D (5 bases). The CDR3 totals 14 residues. The V gene lost 1 base and the J gene lost 2 bases, with 9 bases spanning the gap. Germline CDR1 is MGHRA and CDR2 is YSYEKL. CDR3 protein: CASSQAGAAYEQYF. The CDR3 DNA reads TGCGCCAGCAGCCAAGCTGGGGCGGCCTACGAGCAGTACTTC.

V is TRBV5-8 and J is TRBJ1-1; D not resolved. The CDR3 contains 15 residues. V was cut by 0 bases and J by 2 bases, with 11 bases left in between. Germline loops: CDR1 SGHTS, CDR2 YDEGEE. The CDR3 DNA is TGTGCCAGCAGCTTGGTTCTCGCAGAAAACACTGAAGCTTTCTTT. It translates to CASSLVLAENTEAFF.

The chain couples TRBV7-2 to TRBJ2-5, with 10 bases aligning to TRBD2. This CDR3 spans 14 amino acids. V dropped 4 bases and J dropped 4; count of bases not matched to a gene: 3. Germline V gene sequence: CDR1 SGHTA, CDR2 FQGNSA. The CDR3 sequence is CASSSSGGGETQYF. The CDR3 bases are TGTGCCAGCAGCTCTAGCGGGGGAGGAGAGACCCAGTACTTC.

The genes are TRBV11-2 and TRBJ2-7; TRBD2 matches 14 bases. This CDR3 has 17 amino acids. Germline CDR1 reads SGHAT; CDR2 reads FQNNGV. V was clipped by 10 bases and J by 4 bases; unmatched bases: 15. The CDR3 DNA reads TGTGCCACCCGAACCGGGACTAGCGGGAGTCCTTGGTACGAGCAGTACTTC. It yields the protein CATRTGTSGSPWYEQYF. Using reference TRBV11-2 and TRBJ2-7 for the parts outside the CDR3, the full variable domain is EAGVAQSPRYKIIEKRQSVAFWCNPISGHATLYWYQQILGQGPKLLIQFQNNGVVDDSQLPKDRFSAERLKGVDSTLKIQPAKLEDSAVYLCATRTGTSGSPWYEQYFGPGTRLTVT.

This clone was recorded only once. The chain links TRBV9 to TRBJ2-1; D uncertain. In germline, CDR1 is SGDLS, CDR2 YYNGEE. V lost 3 bases and J 5 bases, leaving 15 bases between the germline ends. This CDR3 has 15 amino acids. Here the CDR3 DNA reads TGTGCCAGCAGCGCGGCCTTACTGGGCGACAATGAGCAGTTCTTC. Translated: CASSAALLGDNEQFF.

The chain carries TRBV28 and TRBJ2-1; TRBD2 matches 11 bases. Germline CDR1 and CDR2: MDHEN and SYDVKM. This CDR3 is built from 15 residues. The V and J ends lost 5 bases and 6 bases, in that order; junction bases with no gene match: 6. CDR3 sequence: CASSLGLAGPNEQFF. CDR3 nucleotide sequence: TGTGCCAGCAGTCTCGGACTAGCGGGCCCCAATGAGCAGTTCTTC. The entire variable domain, with the rest obtained from reference TRBV28 and TRBJ2-1, is as follows: DVKVTQSSRYLVKRTGEKVFLECVQDMDHENMFWYRQDPGLGLRLIYFSYDVKMKEKGDIPEGYSVSREKKERFSLILESASTNQTSMYLCASSLGLAGPNEQFFGPGTRLTVL.

The chain employs TRBV5-1 and TRBJ1-2; the match to TRBD1 covers 8 bases. Germline V CDR1 and CDR2: SGHRS, YFSETQ. V gave up 0 bases and J gave up 10 bases; unmatched junction bases: 11. The CDR3 is 15 residues long. CDR3 nucleotides: TGCGCCAGCAGCTTGGTTGGACAGGGCGGGAACTTCTACACCTTC. Protein sequence: CASSLVGQGGNFYTF.

The chain links TRBV30 to TRBJ1-5; D gene unclear. The CDR3 loop spans 16 amino acids. The V end lost 4 bases, the J end lost 5 bases, and 21 bases lay between the germline ends. Germline CDR1 GTSNPN, CDR2 SVGIG (reference sequence). CDR3 loop: CAWKSSGDLVDQPQHF. The CDR3 bases are TGTGCCTGGAAGTCTAGTGGAGACTTGGTGGATCAGCCCCAGCATTTT.

The count of this clone is one. V gene TRBV7-8 combines with J gene TRBJ2-5; D is ambiguous. The better agreement between TRBJ2-7 and the DNA end casts doubt on the J call. This CDR3 comprises 13 residues. The germline gives CDR1 SGHVS, CDR2 FQNEAQ. The chain's CDR3 is CASSLERAYEQYF. CDR3 bases: TGTGCCAGCAGCTTAGAGCGAGCCTACGAGCAGTACTTC.

This rearrangement joins TRBV7-2 to TRBJ2-1; 13 nucleotides line up with TRBD2. The germline gives CDR1 SGHTA, CDR2 FQGNSA. The V and J ends lost 2 bases and 5 bases, in that order; junction bases with no gene match: 6. The CDR3 runs 17 residues. The CDR3 DNA reads TGTGCCAGCAGCTTAATCCGGACTAGCGGGAGTCACAATGAGCAGTTCTTC. It encodes CASSLIRTSGSHNEQFF.

This clone was seen more than once but under ten times. The chain carries TRBV7-8 and TRBJ2-3; the D is unclear. The V end was cut by 1 base, the J end by 0 bases, with 8 bases between. CDR3 length equals 15 residues. Per the germline V gene, CDR1 is SGHVS and CDR2 is FQNEAQ. The CDR3 coding sequence is TGTGCCAGCAGCTTAGGTGCGAGAAGCACAGATACGCAGTATTTT. Amino acid sequence: CASSLGARSTDTQYF.